These 29 T cell receptor beta chains came from one sample sequenced in a study of shared clonotypes between healthy human individuals. Produced via immunoSEQ multiplex PCR; TCRdb's table is partial and in-frame only. The sample lists around 2.1 million clones, approximately 96% occurring once. What was sequenced was naive CD4+ T cells sorted from blood. Subset defined: CD45RA+ positively selected. These receptors all come from a man aged 18 to 29 in good health.

This chain links TRBV5-1 with TRBJ2-5; a possible D gene is TRBD1 (5 bases). V lost 4 bases, J lost 2 bases, and 12 bases lay in between. The CDR3 sequence is 14 residues long. Germline V gene data show CDR1 as SGHRS and CDR2 as YFSETQ. The CDR3 DNA follows: TGCGCCAGCAGCCCACCGCCAGGGCAAGAGACCCAGTACTTC. Residues: CASSPPPGQETQYF.

CDR3 sequence reads: CATSRGGTLREQYF. CDR3 sequence (DNA): TGTGCCACCAGCAGAGGCGGGACTCTCCGCGAGCAGTACTTC. This chain links TRBV15 with TRBJ2-7, with a weak D call TRBD2 (6 bases). CDR3 length: 14 residues. Per germline, CDR1 LNHNV and CDR2 YYDKDF (reference sequence). V shed 1 base and J shed 6 bases, with 13 bases lying between them.

CDR3 bases: TGTGCCAGCACCAACCGGGGCAGGGATCCACCCCTCCACTTT. It translates to CASTNRGRDPPLHF. This rearrangement joins TRBV5-6 to TRBJ1-6, with D perhaps matching TRBD1 (5 bases). The V and J ends lost 6 bases and 11 bases respectively, with 18 bases between them. Germline-derived CDR1 and CDR2 are SGHDT and YYEEEE. This CDR3 region has 14 residues.

The chain employs TRBV30 and TRBJ2-7, with D perhaps matching TRBD2 (5 bases). V was clipped by 0 bases and J by 3 bases, with 24 bases between them. The CDR3 is 18 residues long. CDR1 GTSNPN and CDR2 SVGIG come from the germline V gene (reference sequence). The CDR3 is CAWSVSSRTPPYGYEQYF. CDR3 bases: TGTGCCTGGAGTGTAAGTTCAAGGACTCCACCGTACGGCTACGAGCAGTACTTC.

V usage is TRBV12-1 and J usage is TRBJ1-2. TRBV12-1 is labeled a pseudogene. The CDR3 is 17 amino acids. DNA of the CDR3: TGTGCCAGCAGCTTTGCGGCCGCGGCTCTCCCGGTATATGGCTACACCTTC. Encoded protein: CASSFAAAALPVYGYTF.

The chain combines TRBV28 with TRBJ2-7, with a possible D match to TRBD1 (6 bases). Germline V gene sequence: CDR1 MDHEN, CDR2 SYDVKM. The germline V and J ends were trimmed by 3 bases and 1 base, with 10 bases remaining between them. This CDR3 spans 14 amino acids. The CDR3 region is CASSFRGQSYEQYF. DNA of the CDR3: TGTGCCAGCAGTTTCCGCGGACAGTCCTACGAGCAGTACTTC.

V gene TRBV7-2 combines with J gene TRBJ2-3; no clear D. Germline lookup yields CDR1 SGHTA and CDR2 FQGNSA. V was cut by 1 base and J by 0 bases, with 5 bases left in between. This CDR3 has 14 amino acids. The CDR3 nucleotides read TGTGCCAGCAGCTTAGGTCTCAGCACAGATACGCAGTATTTT. Protein: CASSLGLSTDTQYF.

This clone came up once. The rearrangement joins TRBV27 to TRBJ2-7; a possible D gene is TRBD1 (6 bases). Germline loops: CDR1 MNHEY, CDR2 SMNVEV (reference sequence). V lost 5 bases, J lost 5 bases, and 19 bases lay in between. The CDR3 sequence is 15 residues long. The CDR3 reads CASSPEGHSTHEQYF. CDR3 in DNA: TGTGCCAGCAGTCCCGAGGGACATTCGACCCACGAGCAGTACTTC.

CDR3 in DNA: TGCGCCAGCAGCCAAGTCCGGGACAGGGGGGGCAGCTCCTACGAGCAGTACTTC. This encodes CASSQVRDRGGSSYEQYF. The chain uses TRBV4-1 and TRBJ2-7, with 11 bases aligning to TRBD1. This CDR3 has 18 residues. The germline V gene encodes CDR1 MGHRA and CDR2 YSYEKL. The trim removed 1 base at V and 0 bases at J, leaving 8 bases unmatched.

This chain joins TRBV7-8 and TRBJ1-2; D is possibly TRBD1 (6 bases). The CDR3 spans 16 residues. Germline V lookup: CDR1 SGHVS, CDR2 FQNEAQ. V lost 4 bases and J lost 1, with 16 bases in between. The CDR3 is CASSSGPRQVNYGYTF. CDR3 in DNA: TGTGCCAGCAGCTCAGGCCCGCGACAGGTTAACTATGGCTACACCTTC.

This sequence joins TRBV7-9 and TRBJ1-5, with TRBD1 as a possible D gene (6 bases). The CDR3 sequence is 15 residues long. V lost 6 bases to trimming and J lost 0 bases, with 12 bases between them. The germline V gene encodes CDR1 SEHNR and CDR2 FQNEAQ (reference sequence). The CDR3 DNA is TGTGCCAGCAGTTACGGACAGTATAGCAATCAGCCCCAGCATTTT. Encoded protein: CASSYGQYSNQPQHF.

The chain couples TRBV11-1 to TRBJ1-6, with D perhaps matching TRBD1 (5 bases). Germline CDR1 reads SGHAT; CDR2 reads FQDESV (reference sequence). The ends were cut back, 7 bases at V and 5 bases at J, with 15 bases in the middle. The CDR3 extends over 15 amino acids. The DNA for the CDR3 is TGTGCCAGCACCTTTTCCGGGACGAATAATTCACCCCTCCACTTT. As protein: CASTFSGTNNSPLHF.

The V and J genes are TRBV30 and TRBJ1-1; 7 nucleotides agree with TRBD1. Per germline, CDR1 GTSNPN and CDR2 SVGIG (reference sequence). The CDR3 is 12 residues long. With 5 bases clipped from V and 5 bases from J, the junction kept 5 bases outside the gene matches. For the CDR3, the DNA is TGTGCCTGGGGGGGACAGAGTACTGAAGCTTTCTTT. Its protein product is CAWGGQSTEAFF.

The chain is built from TRBV19 and TRBJ2-4; 7 bases are a match to TRBD1. CDR1 and CDR2 from the germline V gene are LNHDA and SQIVND (reference sequence). The ends lost 5 bases at V and 9 bases at J; junction bases unmatched: 16. The CDR3 loop spans 16 amino acids. This chain's CDR3 is CASSPRDRETLPIQYF. The CDR3 DNA is TGTGCCAGTAGTCCCCGCGACAGGGAAACCTTACCCATTCAGTACTTC.

CDR3 in amino acids: CASSDWGYIQYF. Written as DNA, the CDR3 is TGTGCCAGCAGTGATTGGGGTTACATTCAGTACTTC. The chain carries TRBV25-1 and TRBJ2-4; D is ambiguous. Looked up from germline, CDR1 is MGHDK and CDR2 is SYGVNS. Trimming removed 3 bases at V and 8 bases at J, with 8 bases between. The CDR3 loop spans 12 amino acids.

V and J are TRBV18 and TRBJ1-1; 8 nucleotides match TRBD1. CDR3 length: 14 amino acids. V dropped 4 bases and J dropped 6; count of bases not matched to a gene: 7. CDR1 and CDR2 from the germline V gene are KGHSH and LQKENI. The CDR3 DNA reads TGTGCCAGCTCACTTGACAGGGGAAGGGCTGAAGCTTTCTTT. This encodes CASSLDRGRAEAFF.

The V gene is TRBV7-2, the J gene TRBJ2-7; tentative D call: TRBD2 (7 bases). The V end lost 4 bases, the J end lost 2 bases, and 15 bases lay between the germline ends. Per germline, CDR1 SGHTA and CDR2 FQGNSA. This CDR3 spans 15 amino acids. The CDR3 is CASSYSAGGPYEQYF. The CDR3 DNA follows: TGTGCCAGCAGCTATTCAGCCGGGGGGCCCTACGAGCAGTACTTC.

Worth noting for this clone: The sample has other DNA sequences that encode this CDR3 too. The chain recombines TRBV6-6 with TRBJ2-3; D may be TRBD2 (6 bases). V lost 2 bases and J 6 bases, leaving 9 bases between the germline ends. Germline-derived CDR1 and CDR2 are MNHNY and SVGAGI (reference sequence). This CDR3 is 13 amino acids long. This CDR3 is CASSYGGTDTQYF. CDR3 in DNA: TGTGCCAGCAGTTACGGCGGGACGGATACGCAGTATTTT.

On this clone: The same CDR3 is also encoded by other DNA sequences in this sample. This chain joins TRBV5-4 and TRBJ2-3; no reliable D call. V lost 3 bases, J lost 0 bases, and 2 bases lay in between. The germline CDR1 and CDR2 sequences are SGHNT and YYREEE (reference sequence). The CDR3 has 12 residues. The CDR3 region is CASSSSTDTQYF. The CDR3 bases are TGTGCCAGCAGCTCTAGCACAGATACGCAGTATTTT.

The chain couples TRBV7-2 to TRBJ1-2; TRBD1 aligns across 7 bases. The CDR3 runs to 16 residues. In germline, CDR1 is SGHTA, CDR2 FQGNSA. Losses at the gene ends were 0 bases for V and 6 bases for J; bases not matched to a gene: 10. In nucleotides, the CDR3 is TGTGCCAGCAGCTTAGCGATCACTCAGGGGGTTCATGGCTACACCTTC. Encoded protein: CASSLAITQGVHGYTF.

The chain carries TRBV2 and TRBJ2-1; TRBD2 is a possible D gene (7 bases). Germline V gene data show CDR1 as SNHLY and CDR2 as FYNNEI. This CDR3 spans 14 amino acids. V was clipped by 2 bases and J by 10 bases, with 15 bases between them. CDR3 loop: CASSETGREREQFF. Here the CDR3 DNA reads TGTGCCAGCAGTGAAACAGGGCGGGAGCGGGAGCAGTTCTTC.

The rearrangement uses TRBV11-2 and TRBJ1-2; D uncertain. V lost 2 bases to trimming and J lost 0 bases, with 10 bases between them. Germline CDR1 is SGHAT and CDR2 is FQNNGV. CDR3 length: 15 residues. In nucleotides, the CDR3 is TGTGCCAGCAGCTTAACACAGAAACCTAACTATGGCTACACCTTC. Translated, it gives CASSLTQKPNYGYTF.

The chain employs TRBV7-8 and TRBJ1-6, with 11 bases fitting TRBD1. The germline V gene encodes CDR1 SGHVS and CDR2 FQNEAQ. The CDR3 has 17 residues. V gave up 5 bases and J gave up 5 bases; unmatched junction bases: 8. Here the CDR3 reads CASSNRDRGLDNSPLHF. CDR3 DNA sequence: TGTGCCAGCAGCAACCGGGACAGGGGGTTGGATAATTCACCCCTCCACTTT.

V is TRBV28 and J is TRBJ1-5, with a possible D match to TRBD1 (5 bases). Trimming shortened V by 8 bases and J by 0 bases, and 11 bases separated the two germline ends. The length of the CDR3 is 14 residues. The germline CDR1 and CDR2 sequences are MDHEN and SYDVKM. The CDR3 loop is CASFPGASNQPQHF. DNA of the CDR3: TGTGCCAGCTTCCCTGGGGCTAGCAATCAGCCCCAGCATTTT. Full variable domain (missing parts from reference TRBV28 and TRBJ1-5): DVKVTQSSRYLVKRTGEKVFLECVQDMDHENMFWYRQDPGLGLRLIYFSYDVKMKEKGDIPEGYSVSREKKERFSLILESASTNQTSMYLCASFPGASNQPQHFGDGTRLSIL.

The V and J genes are TRBV5-1 and TRBJ2-7; no firm D call. The length of the CDR3 is 15 residues. CDR1 is SGHRS and CDR2 is YFSETQ in the germline V gene. The V end was cut by 0 bases, the J end by 2 bases, with 12 bases between. The CDR3 DNA reads as TGCGCCAGCAGCTTGGTAGGACCGCCGACCTACGAGCAGTACTTC. Its protein is CASSLVGPPTYEQYF.

As regards this clone: Other DNA sequences in the sample encode the same CDR3. The chain couples TRBV7-8 to TRBJ2-5; D remains ambiguous. CDR1 and CDR2 (germline): SGHVS, FQNEAQ. V was cut by 1 base and J by 2 bases, with 8 bases left in between. The CDR3 spans 14 residues. The CDR3 region is CASSLGGKQETQYF. The CDR3 DNA sequence: TGTGCCAGCAGCTTAGGGGGAAAGCAAGAGACCCAGTACTTC.

The rearrangement joins TRBV5-1 to TRBJ2-7; TRBD1 agrees at 8 bases. Germline V lookup: CDR1 SGHRS, CDR2 YFSETQ. Germline trimming cut 3 bases from V and 4 bases from J; bases unmatched to any gene: 6. This CDR3 spans 14 amino acids. CDR3 coding DNA: TGCGCCAGCAGCTCGTGGACAGGGAGGTACGAGCAGTACTTC. It yields the protein CASSSWTGRYEQYF.

The rearrangement links TRBV6-6 to TRBJ2-3, with no clear D. Germline assignment: CDR1 MNHNY and CDR2 SVGAGI (reference sequence). The CDR3 is 14 residues long. The V and J ends lost 8 bases and 3 bases respectively, with 15 bases between them. The CDR3 DNA sequence: TGTGCCAGCGCAGGACCTCGAAGGACAGATACGCAGTATTTT. Its translation: CASAGPRRTDTQYF.

This clone was observed a single time. This chain uses TRBV19 with TRBJ2-7, with D perhaps being TRBD1 or TRBD2 (6 bases each). Trimming took off 9 bases at V and 0 bases at J, with 21 bases between the two ends. CDR1 and CDR2 from the germline V gene are LNHDA and SQIVND (reference sequence). The CDR3 loop spans 16 amino acids. The CDR3 coding sequence is TGTGCCAGCTCTCCCCTTATTTGGGGGGCCTCCTACGAGCAGTACTTC. This gives the protein CASSPLIWGASYEQYF.